This T cell receptor (beta chain) comes out of a study of T-cell reconstitution after alpha-beta-depleted transplantation in children. Germline loops: CDR1 SGHRS, CDR2 YFSETQ. The ends were cut back, 4 bases at V and 3 bases at J, with 15 bases in the middle. The CDR3 has 15 amino acids. Preparation of the TCRbeta library used unique molecular identifiers. TCRdb ran MiXCR on the PCR reads and lists one entry per CDR3 protein. The data show 350,000 to 450,000 distinct CDR3 sequences, roughly 15% seen once. This receptor was identified in a human donor who donated a stem cell graft to a child with Fanconi anemia. The V and J genes are TRBV5-1 and TRBJ2-3, with D possibly being TRBD2 (6 bases). The sample was PBMCs, taken from the stem cell graft. The CDR3 nucleotides are TGCGCCAGCAGCATAGGAGGGGCCAAAACAGATACGCAGTATTTT. This encodes CASSIGGAKTDTQYF. Full variable domain (outside the CDR3, taken from reference TRBV5-1 and TRBJ2-3): KAGVTQTPRYLIKTRGQQVTLSCSPISGHRSVSWYQQTPGQGLQFLFEYFSETQRNKGNFPGRFSGRQFSNSRSEMNVSTLELGDSALYLCASSIGGAKTDTQYFGPGTRLTVL.